This T cell receptor beta chain is drawn from a study of blood T cell repertoires in COVID-19 (dated by TCRdb to the early 2020s). Concerning the study at large: Samples covering the acute and convalescent phases of COVID-19 were provided by collaborators in the United States, Italy and Spain. Where available, HLA class I and class II types were taken from metadata supplied by the sample provider and were not determined by assay-based typing. Subjects who had been exposed to COVID-19, were actively infected with it, or had recovered from it provided the deeply sampled blood TCRbeta repertoires that made up the dataset. The prospective study material was composed of cDNA or gDNA derived from T cells, B-cell-depleted T cells, or PBMCs. A freely available public database, intended as a resource for researchers studying the immune response to SARS-CoV-2, is where the repertoires were released. The samples were drawn from the first 160 participants of the ongoing ImmuneRACE study and from about 1,200 subjects provided by 6 global collaborators. A de-identified subject ID, COVID-19 status, age in years and sex were almost always included in the sample metadata. Summary of the overall study and its limitations: The amount of clinical and demographic metadata varied by source and participant and was provided uncurated.

The immunoSEQ Assay, a bias-controlled multiplex PCR, was used to amplify TCRbeta CDR3 regions from genomic DNA. On the study's bioinformatics: Within the assay, amplification of reference gene primers was used to estimate how many nucleated cells each sample contained. To quantify the absolute abundance of each unique TCRbeta CDR3 rearrangement, sequence reads were collapsed and filtered. For each sample, productive Simpson clonality was calculated as the square root of Simpson's diversity index over productive rearrangements. In its TCRdb copy, this immuneACCESS table keeps in-frame sequences only and misses some clones. Where compared with another copy, unresolved V genes explain less than half of these, and the others have no known cause. That table furnishes V, J and clone size, whereas the DNA furnished D and trimming. This sample comprises under 140,000 clones, nearly 90% of them detected only once. The ten largest make up around 4.9% of the sample.

Collaborating institutions collected whole blood in K2EDTA tubes following their own protocols. Collaborator samples were shipped for TCRbeta analysis as frozen whole blood, isolated PBMCs, or DNA extracted from either sample type. This clone was seen a single time. The clone's antigen remains unknown. Per-base qualities were not stored, and no clone one base away is much larger. Here V drops 0 bases and J drops 2 bases, and the junction holds 2 bases not matched to any gene. CDR1 SGDLS and CDR2 YYNGEE are derived from the germline V gene. Reading from cysteine to phenylalanine, the CDR3 counts 15 amino acids. The entry retains the CDR3 DNA only, 45 bases that are in frame from base 1.

The chain is encoded by TRBV9 joined to TRBJ2-3; TRBD2 lines up with 8 middle nucleotides. Material: peripheral blood. This TCR was recovered from a human donor in a cohort sampled during active COVID-19. The encoded CDR3 is CASSVGGGLTDTQYF. The DNA sequence reads TGTGCCAGCAGCGTAGGCGGGGGGCTCACAGATACGCAGTATTTT.